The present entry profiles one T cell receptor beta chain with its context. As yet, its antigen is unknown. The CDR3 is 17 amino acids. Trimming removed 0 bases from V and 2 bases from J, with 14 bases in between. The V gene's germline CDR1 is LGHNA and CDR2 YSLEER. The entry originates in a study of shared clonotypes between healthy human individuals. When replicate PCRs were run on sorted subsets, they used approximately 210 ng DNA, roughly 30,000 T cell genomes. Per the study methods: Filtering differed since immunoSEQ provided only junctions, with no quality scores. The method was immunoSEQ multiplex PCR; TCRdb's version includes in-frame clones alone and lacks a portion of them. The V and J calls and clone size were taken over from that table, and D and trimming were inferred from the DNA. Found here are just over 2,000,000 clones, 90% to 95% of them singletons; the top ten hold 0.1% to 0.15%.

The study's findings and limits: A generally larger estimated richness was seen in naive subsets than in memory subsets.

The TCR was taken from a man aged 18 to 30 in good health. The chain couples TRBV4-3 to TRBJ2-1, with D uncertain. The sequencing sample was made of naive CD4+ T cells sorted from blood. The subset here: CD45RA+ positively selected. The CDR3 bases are TGCGCCAGCAGCCAAGATTCATCGGCGGTTCCCTACAATGAGCAGTTCTTC. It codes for CASSQDSSAVPYNEQFF.